This note documents a single T cell receptor beta chain sequence. There is no known antigen for this receptor. No base quality information exists; no much larger clone differs at one position. Measured from the cysteine to the phenylalanine, the CDR3 is 15 residues long. The CDR3 DNA has 45 bases and is translated from base 1. The germline V gene gives CDR1 as KGHSH and CDR2 as LQKENI. V gives up 6 bases and J gives up 0 bases, and the segment between their germline ends measures 14 bases. This sample is part of a study of blood T cell repertoires in COVID-19 (dated by TCRdb to about 2020). With respect to the entire study: The collaborator samples originated in the United States, Italy and Spain and spanned the acute and convalescent phases of COVID-19. Where available, HLA class I and class II types were obtained from metadata supplied by the sample provider rather than from assay-based typing. The repertoires were released in a freely available public database intended as a resource for research on the immune response to SARS-CoV-2. The material from the prospective study consisted of cDNA or gDNA derived from T cells, B-cell-depleted T cells, or PBMCs. Subjects who had been exposed to COVID-19, were actively infected with it, or had recovered from it provided the deeply sampled blood TCRbeta repertoires that made up the dataset. Samples came from the ongoing ImmuneRACE study (first 160 participants) plus 1,254 subjects from 6 global collaborators. A de-identified subject ID, COVID-19 status, age in years and sex were almost always included in the sample metadata.

TCRbeta CDR3 regions were amplified from genomic DNA by means of the immunoSEQ Assay, a bias-controlled multiplex PCR. The study's own analysis went as follows. Within the assay, amplification of reference gene primers was used to estimate how many nucleated cells each sample contained. To quantify the absolute abundance of each unique TCRbeta CDR3 rearrangement, sequence reads were collapsed and filtered. Productive Simpson clonality was computed per sample as the square root of Simpson's diversity index over productive rearrangements. TCRdb's version of the immuneACCESS table is confined to in-frame rearrangements and falls short of the full clone set. An unresolved V gene accounts for under half of the shortfall where checked; the remainder is of unknown origin. V, J and clone size are those of that table, while D and trimming were read from the DNA. This sample is represented by about 200,000 clones; 75% to 85% of them were singletons. The top ten clonotypes cover approximately 7.4% of the sample.

Participants in the prospective study were aged roughly 18 to 100 years, lived in about two dozen United States geographic areas, and enrolled through a virtual design. Cohort assignment in the prospective study relied on participant-reported clinical history from a screening survey and a study questionnaire. Each participant in the prospective study had whole blood, serum and a nasopharyngeal or oropharyngeal swab collected by mobile phlebotomists. Prospective study participants could optionally give additional blood draws and questionnaires over a roughly 2-month period. Before DNA extraction, blood samples from the prospective study were shipped at room temperature or frozen. What the research found in general, with its limitations: The quantity of clinical and demographic metadata differed by source and by participant and was supplied without curation.

This clonotype was sampled from a woman in her thirties or forties with acute COVID-19. Sequenced input: PBMCs or T cells enriched from blood (not recorded which). The chain links TRBV18 with TRBJ1-2, with no D gene named confidently. The CDR3 protein: CASSPDGGANYGYTF. The sequenced DNA is TGTGCCAGCTCCCCTGACGGTGGAGCTAACTATGGCTACACCTTC.